This TCR beta chain was identified during a study of T-cell memory formation after mild COVID-19. Germline CDR1 is MNHEY and CDR2 is SVGAGI. The ends were cut back, 4 bases at V and 5 bases at J, with 17 bases in the middle. The CDR3 is made up of 15 amino acids. TCRdb called the 5' RACE reads again in MiXCR, with one record for every CDR3 protein. The sample includes about 470,000 distinct CDR3 sequences, roughly 18% of them seen just once. This receptor was identified in an adult woman who had mild COVID-19 (a few samples of this study predate the infection). Cell type and time point are not known. The V and J genes are TRBV6-5 and TRBJ1-1; a weak D match, TRBD1 (6 bases). Material for sequencing was PBMCs or a T cell subset sorted from them (not recorded which). CDR3 protein: CASSSAGAVSTEAFF. The CDR3 nucleotides read TGTGCCAGCAGTTCGGCAGGGGCGGTAAGTACTGAAGCTTTCTTT.